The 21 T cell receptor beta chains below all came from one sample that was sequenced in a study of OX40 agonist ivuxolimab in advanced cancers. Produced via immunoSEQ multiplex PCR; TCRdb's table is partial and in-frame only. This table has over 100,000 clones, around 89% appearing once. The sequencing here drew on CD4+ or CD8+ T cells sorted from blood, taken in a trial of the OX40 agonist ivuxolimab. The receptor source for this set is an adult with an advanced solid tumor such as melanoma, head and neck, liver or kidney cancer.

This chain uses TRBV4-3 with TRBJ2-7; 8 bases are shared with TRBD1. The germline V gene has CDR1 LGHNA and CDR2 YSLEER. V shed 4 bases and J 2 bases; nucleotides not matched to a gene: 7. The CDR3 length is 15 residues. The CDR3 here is CASSRLRQGPYEQYF. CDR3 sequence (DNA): TGCGCCAGCAGCCGACTGCGACAGGGGCCCTACGAGCAGTACTTC.

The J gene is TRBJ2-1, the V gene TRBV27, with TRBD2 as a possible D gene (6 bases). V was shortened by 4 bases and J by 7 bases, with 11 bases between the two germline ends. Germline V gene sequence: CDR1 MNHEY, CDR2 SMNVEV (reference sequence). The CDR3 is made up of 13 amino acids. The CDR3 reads CASSSQRGNEQFF. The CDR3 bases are TGTGCCAGCAGTTCCCAACGGGGGAATGAGCAGTTCTTC.

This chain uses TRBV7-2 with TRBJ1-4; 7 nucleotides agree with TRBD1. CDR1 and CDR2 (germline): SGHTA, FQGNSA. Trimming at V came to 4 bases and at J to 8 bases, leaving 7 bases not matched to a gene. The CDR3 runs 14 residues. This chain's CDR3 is CASSSRGHGEKLFF. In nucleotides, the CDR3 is TGTGCCAGCAGCTCGAGGGGGCACGGAGAAAAACTGTTTTTT.

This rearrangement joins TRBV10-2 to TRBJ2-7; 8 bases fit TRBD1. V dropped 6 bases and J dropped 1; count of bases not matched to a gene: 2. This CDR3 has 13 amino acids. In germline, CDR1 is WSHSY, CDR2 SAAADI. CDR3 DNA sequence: TGCGCCAGCAGGGGACAGGCTTCCTACGAGCAGTACTTC. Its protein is CASRGQASYEQYF.

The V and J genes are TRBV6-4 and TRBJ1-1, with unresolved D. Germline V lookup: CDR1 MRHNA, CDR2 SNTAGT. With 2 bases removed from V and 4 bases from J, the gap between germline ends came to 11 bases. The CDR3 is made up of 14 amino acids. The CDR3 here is CASSDTSRGTEAFF. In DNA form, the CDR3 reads TGTGCCAGCAGTGACACGAGTAGAGGCACTGAAGCTTTCTTT.

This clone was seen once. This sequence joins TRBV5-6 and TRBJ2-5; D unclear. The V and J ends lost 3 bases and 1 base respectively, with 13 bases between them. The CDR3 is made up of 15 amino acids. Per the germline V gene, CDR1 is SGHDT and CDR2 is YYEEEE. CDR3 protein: CASSSPVGTQETQYF. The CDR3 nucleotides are TGTGCCAGCAGCTCCCCTGTGGGAACCCAAGAGACCCAGTACTTC.

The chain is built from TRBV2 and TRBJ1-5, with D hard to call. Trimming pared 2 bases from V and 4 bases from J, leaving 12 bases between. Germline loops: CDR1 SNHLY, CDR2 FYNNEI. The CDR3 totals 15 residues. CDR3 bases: TGTGCCAGCAGTGAAAGGTCGGTAGGTAATCAGCCCCAGCATTTT. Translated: CASSERSVGNQPQHF.

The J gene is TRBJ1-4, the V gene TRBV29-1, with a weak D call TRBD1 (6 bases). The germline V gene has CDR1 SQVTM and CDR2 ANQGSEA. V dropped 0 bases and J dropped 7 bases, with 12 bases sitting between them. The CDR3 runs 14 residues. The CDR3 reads CSVEDRTAGEKLFF. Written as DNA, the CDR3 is TGCAGCGTTGAAGACCGGACAGCAGGTGAAAAACTGTTTTTT.

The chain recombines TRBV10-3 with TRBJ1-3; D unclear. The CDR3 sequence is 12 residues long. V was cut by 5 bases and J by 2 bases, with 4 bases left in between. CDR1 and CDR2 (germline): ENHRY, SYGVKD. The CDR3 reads CAISSPGNTIYF. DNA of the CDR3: TGTGCCATCAGTTCCCCTGGAAACACCATATATTTT.

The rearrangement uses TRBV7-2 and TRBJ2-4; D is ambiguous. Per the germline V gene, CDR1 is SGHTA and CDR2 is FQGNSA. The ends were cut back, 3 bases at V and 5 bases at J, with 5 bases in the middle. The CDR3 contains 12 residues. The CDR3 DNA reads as TGTGCCAGCAGCTTCGAGCAAAACATTCAGTACTTC. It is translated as CASSFEQNIQYF.

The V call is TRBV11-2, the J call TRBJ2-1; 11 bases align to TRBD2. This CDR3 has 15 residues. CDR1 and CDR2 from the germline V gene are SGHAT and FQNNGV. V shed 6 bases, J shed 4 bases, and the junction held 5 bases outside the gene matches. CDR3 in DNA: TGTGCCAGCAGAAAACTAGCGGGGGCATACAATGAGCAGTTCTTC. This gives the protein CASRKLAGAYNEQFF.

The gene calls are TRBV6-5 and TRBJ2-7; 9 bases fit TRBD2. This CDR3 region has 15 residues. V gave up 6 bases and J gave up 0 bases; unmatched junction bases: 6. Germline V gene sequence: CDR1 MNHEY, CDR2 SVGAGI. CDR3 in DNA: TGTGCCAGCAGGATCAAGCGGGGGGCCTCCTACGAGCAGTACTTC. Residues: CASRIKRGASYEQYF.

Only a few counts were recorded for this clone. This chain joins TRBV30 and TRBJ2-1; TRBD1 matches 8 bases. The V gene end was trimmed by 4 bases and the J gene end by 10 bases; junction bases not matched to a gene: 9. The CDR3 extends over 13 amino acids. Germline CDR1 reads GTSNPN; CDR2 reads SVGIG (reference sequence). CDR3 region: CAWKWAGGSEQFF. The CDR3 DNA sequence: TGTGCCTGGAAATGGGCAGGGGGCTCGGAGCAGTTCTTC.

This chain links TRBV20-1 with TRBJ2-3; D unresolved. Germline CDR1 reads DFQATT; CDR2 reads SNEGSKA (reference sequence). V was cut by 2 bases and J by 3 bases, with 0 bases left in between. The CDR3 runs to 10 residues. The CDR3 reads CSARTDTQYF. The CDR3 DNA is TGCAGTGCTAGAACAGATACGCAGTATTTT.

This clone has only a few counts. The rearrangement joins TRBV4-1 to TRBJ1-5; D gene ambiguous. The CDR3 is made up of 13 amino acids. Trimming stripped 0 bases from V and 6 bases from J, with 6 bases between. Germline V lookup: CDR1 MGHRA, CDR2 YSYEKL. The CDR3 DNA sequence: TGCGCCAGCAGCCAAGATGACGCTCAGCCCCAGCATTTT. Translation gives CASSQDDAQPQHF.

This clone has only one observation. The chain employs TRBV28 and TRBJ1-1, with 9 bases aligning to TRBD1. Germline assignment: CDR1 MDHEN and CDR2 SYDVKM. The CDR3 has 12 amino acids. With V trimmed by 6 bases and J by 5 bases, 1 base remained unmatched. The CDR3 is CASRGTGTEAFF. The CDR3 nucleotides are TGTGCCAGCAGGGGGACAGGGACTGAAGCTTTCTTT.

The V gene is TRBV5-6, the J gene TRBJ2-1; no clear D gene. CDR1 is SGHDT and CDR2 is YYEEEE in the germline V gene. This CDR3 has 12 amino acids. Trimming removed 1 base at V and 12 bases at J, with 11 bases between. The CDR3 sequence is CASSLSGRAQFF. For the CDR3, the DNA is TGTGCCAGCAGCTTGTCCGGAAGAGCGCAGTTCTTC.

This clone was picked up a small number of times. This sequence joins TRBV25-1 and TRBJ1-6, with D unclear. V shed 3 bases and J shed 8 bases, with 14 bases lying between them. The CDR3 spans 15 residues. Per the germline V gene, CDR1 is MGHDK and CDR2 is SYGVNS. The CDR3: CASSETKGTHSPLHF. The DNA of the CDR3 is TGTGCCAGCAGTGAGACAAAGGGCACCCATTCACCCCTCCACTTT.

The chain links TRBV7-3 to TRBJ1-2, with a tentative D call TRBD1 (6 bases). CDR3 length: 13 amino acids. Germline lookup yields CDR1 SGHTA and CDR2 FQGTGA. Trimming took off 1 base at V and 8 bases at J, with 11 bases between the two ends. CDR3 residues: CASSLRNREGYTF. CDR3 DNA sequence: TGTGCCAGCAGCTTAAGGAACAGGGAGGGCTACACCTTC.

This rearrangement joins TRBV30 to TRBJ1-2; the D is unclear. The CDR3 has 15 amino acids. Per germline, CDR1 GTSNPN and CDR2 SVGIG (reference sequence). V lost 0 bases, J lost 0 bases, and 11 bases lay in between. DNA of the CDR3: TGTGCCTGGAGTGTAAAGGCGTTAGCTAACTATGGCTACACCTTC. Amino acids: CAWSVKALANYGYTF.

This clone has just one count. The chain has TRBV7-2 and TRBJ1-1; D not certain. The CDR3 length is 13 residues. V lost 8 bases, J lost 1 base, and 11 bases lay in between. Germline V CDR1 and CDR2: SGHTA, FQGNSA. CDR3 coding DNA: TGTGCCAGCTCCTCGGGGTGGAACACTGAAGCTTTCTTT. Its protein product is CASSSGWNTEAFF.